The 15 T cell receptor beta chains presented below share a single source sample, sequenced in a study of T cell changes during pregnancy in multiple sclerosis. Libraries were prepared by immunoSEQ multiplex PCR; TCRdb keeps only in-frame clonotypes and omits some of them. The table includes around 15,000 clones, 80% to 95% detected once. Sequenced here: peripheral blood, sampled in the second trimester of pregnancy. The source of these receptors is a female donor in good health, enrolled as a control in a pregnancy study.

CDR3: CASRSWGGTSGRVGLNEQFF. The CDR3 coding sequence is TGTGCAAGTCGCTCATGGGGGGGGACTAGCGGGAGGGTAGGGTTGAATGAGCAGTTCTTC. The chain employs TRBV12-2 and TRBJ2-1; the listed D gene, TRBD2, was not tested against the DNA. TRBV12-2 is a known pseudogene. The CDR3 spans 20 residues.

The chain carries TRBV30 and TRBJ1-2; 7 bases are shared with TRBD1. The CDR3 has 15 amino acids. CDR1 GTSNPN and CDR2 SVGIG come from the germline V gene (reference sequence). The V gene end was trimmed by 1 base and the J gene end by 1 base; junction bases not matched to a gene: 6. The CDR3 region has the DNA TGTGCCTGGAGTGACTTTAGACAGGGTAACTATGGCTACACCTTC. Translating gives CAWSDFRQGNYGYTF.

The chain uses TRBV5-8 and TRBJ2-7, with 9 nucleotides matching TRBD1. V lost 4 bases to trimming and J lost 12 bases; unmatched junction nucleotides: 11. Germline V CDR1 and CDR2: SGHTS, YDEGEE. The CDR3 runs 13 residues. CDR3 in DNA: TGTGCCAGCAGCCCGGACAGGGGCACCCCTGGGTACTTC. This sequence encodes CASSPDRGTPGYF.

The rearrangement joins TRBV7-9 to TRBJ1-5; the D gene is possibly TRBD1 (5 bases). Germline V gives CDR1 SEHNR, CDR2 FQNEAQ (reference sequence). There are 15 residues in the CDR3. V shed 2 bases and J shed 7 bases, with 15 bases lying between them. The CDR3, as DNA: TGTGCCAGCAGCTTATCTACAGGCGAAAACCAGCCCCAGCATTTT. It codes for CASSLSTGENQPQHF. Drawing the rest from reference TRBV7-9 and TRBJ1-5, the complete variable domain is DTGVSQNPRHKITKRGQNVTFRCDPISEHNRLYWYRQTLGQGPEFLTYFQNEAQLEKSRLLSDRFSAERPKGSFSTLEIQRTEQGDSAMYLCASSLSTGENQPQHFGDGTRLSIL.

The genes are TRBV27 and TRBJ2-6, with 7 bases aligning to TRBD2. Per germline, CDR1 MNHEY and CDR2 SMNVEV (reference sequence). V trimming: 6 bases; J trimming: 2 bases; junction bases outside the gene matches: 7. The CDR3 extends over 16 amino acids. CDR3: CASRRDGGAGANVLTF. In DNA, the CDR3 is TGTGCCAGCAGGAGAGATGGGGGGGCTGGGGCCAACGTCCTGACTTTC. Together with reference TRBV27 and TRBJ2-6, the CDR3 gives the full variable domain: EAQVTQNPRYLITVTGKKLTVTCSQNMNHEYMSWYRQDPGLGLRQIYYSMNVEVTDKGDVPEGYKVSRKEKRNFPLILESPSPNQTSLYFCASRRDGGAGANVLTFGAGSRLTVL.

The chain carries TRBV27 and TRBJ2-1, with D hard to call. The CDR3 has 16 residues. Germline V gene lookup returns CDR1 MNHEY and CDR2 SMNVEV (reference sequence). The germline V and J ends were trimmed by 0 bases and 0 bases, with 9 bases remaining between them. Written as DNA, the CDR3 is TGTGCCAGCAGTTTATCCGCAGGCCTCTCCTACAATGAGCAGTTCTTC. Protein: CASSLSAGLSYNEQFF.

This chain connects TRBV5-6 to TRBJ1-6, with TRBD1 identical over 12 bases. This CDR3 has 16 amino acids. J lost 10 bases, V lost 2 bases, and 7 bases had no gene match. Germline-derived CDR1 and CDR2 are SGHDT and YYEEEE. Here the CDR3 DNA reads TGTGCCAGCAGCTTCGGGACAGGGGGCGGGTGGTCACCCCTCCACTTT. It codes for CASSFGTGGGWSPLHF.

The rearrangement links TRBV19 to TRBJ1-4; 8 bases line up with TRBD1. Germline V gene data show CDR1 as LNHDA and CDR2 as SQIVND (reference sequence). The J segment lost 3 bases and the V segment lost 6 bases, leaving 3 bases of the junction unmatched. CDR3 length: 14 residues. The CDR3 DNA reads TGTGCCAGTAGCGACAGGGGAGCTAATGAAAAACTGTTTTTT. It yields the protein CASSDRGANEKLFF.

This clone was recorded once. The gene calls are TRBV11-2 and TRBJ2-3, with D perhaps TRBD2 (6 bases). The germline V gene has CDR1 SGHAT and CDR2 FQNNGV. This CDR3 has 18 amino acids. V lost 0 bases and J 2 bases, leaving 18 bases between the germline ends. This CDR3 is CASSLDLGGGRFTDTQYF. CDR3 in DNA: TGTGCCAGCAGCTTAGATCTTGGGGGAGGTCGTTTCACAGATACGCAGTATTTT. Combining the CDR3 with reference TRBV11-2 and TRBJ2-3 gives the whole variable domain EAGVAQSPRYKIIEKRQSVAFWCNPISGHATLYWYQQILGQGPKLLIQFQNNGVVDDSQLPKDRFSAERLKGVDSTLKIQPAKLEDSAVYLCASSLDLGGGRFTDTQYFGPGTRLTVL.

The chain uses TRBV29-1 and TRBJ1-2; D is possibly TRBD1 (5 bases). The CDR3 totals 10 residues. Germline assignment: CDR1 SQVTM and CDR2 ANQGSEA. Trimming took 5 bases from V and 7 from J, leaving 8 bases between them. CDR3 in amino acids: CSVMTVGYTF. The CDR3 DNA follows: TGCAGCGTTATGACAGTTGGCTACACCTTC.

The chain's CDR3 is CASSVSGTGANVLTF. CDR3 nucleotides: TGTGCCAGCAGCGTATCAGGGACTGGGGCCAACGTCCTGACTTTC. This chain links TRBV2 with TRBJ2-6; maybe TRBD1 (5 bases). Germline CDR1 and CDR2: SNHLY and FYNNEI. The CDR3 covers 15 residues. Trimming left V 6 bases short and J 2 bases short, with 11 bases between.

The rearrangement uses TRBV11-3 and TRBJ2-7, with 7 nucleotides matching TRBD2. The V segment lost 5 bases and the J segment 6 bases; nucleotides outside the gene matches: 13. The germline V gene has CDR1 SGHNT and CDR2 YENEEA. The CDR3 length is 15 residues. The CDR3 sequence: CASSLKGGSVREQYF. For the CDR3, the DNA is TGTGCCAGCAGCCTAAAAGGCGGGAGTGTTCGCGAGCAGTACTTC.

This chain links TRBV19 with TRBJ1-2; no clear D. The CDR3 covers 12 residues. Germline CDR1 reads LNHDA; CDR2 reads SQIVND (reference sequence). With 3 bases removed from V and 14 bases from J, the gap between germline ends came to 16 bases. The CDR3 sequence: CASSIGGSERTF. Written as DNA, the CDR3 is TGTGCCAGTAGTATTGGCGGATCCGAAAGGACCTTC. The full variable domain, rest sourced from reference TRBV19 and TRBJ1-2, is DGGITQSPKYLFRKEGQNVTLSCEQNLNHDAMYWYRQDPGQGLRLIYYSQIVNDFQKGDIAEGYSVSREKKESFPLTVTSAQKNPTAFYLCASSIGGSERTFGSGTRLTVV.

The chain combines TRBV28 with TRBJ1-5; D ambiguous. V shed 3 bases and J shed 0 bases, with 6 bases lying between them. The CDR3 is 14 amino acids. Per the germline V gene, CDR1 is MDHEN and CDR2 is SYDVKM. CDR3 sequence reads: CASSFIVSNQPQHF. Written as DNA, the CDR3 is TGTGCCAGCAGTTTTATAGTTAGCAATCAGCCCCAGCATTTT.

The J gene is TRBJ2-2, the V gene TRBV5-4; D is perhaps TRBD2 (6 bases). The CDR3 spans 14 residues. Deletions cut 0 bases from V and 9 bases from J, with 12 bases between. Germline CDR1 SGHNT, CDR2 YYREEE (reference sequence). CDR3 bases: TGTGCCAGCAGCTTGGGGGGGGATCTCAGGGAGCTGTTTTTT. It translates to CASSLGGDLRELFF.